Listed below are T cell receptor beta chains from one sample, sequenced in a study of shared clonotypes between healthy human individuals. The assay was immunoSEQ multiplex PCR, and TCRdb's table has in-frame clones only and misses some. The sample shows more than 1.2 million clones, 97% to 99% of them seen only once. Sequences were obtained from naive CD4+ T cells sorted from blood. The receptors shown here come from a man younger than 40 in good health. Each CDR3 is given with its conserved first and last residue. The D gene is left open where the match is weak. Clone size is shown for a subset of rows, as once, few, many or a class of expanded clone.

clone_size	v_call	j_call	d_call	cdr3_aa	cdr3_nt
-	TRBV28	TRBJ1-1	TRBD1	CASTLATGLVGSTEAFF	TGTGCCAGCACCCTCGCGACAGGGTTAGTTGGTTCCACTGAAGCTTTCTTT
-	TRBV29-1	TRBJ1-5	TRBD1	CSVTGAQGPQHF	TGCAGCGTTACAGGGGCCCAAGGGCCCCAGCATTTT
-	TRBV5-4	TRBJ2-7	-	CASSLDGARGFGYEQYF	TGTGCCAGCAGCTTGGATGGGGCTAGGGGCTTTGGATATGAGCAGTACTTC
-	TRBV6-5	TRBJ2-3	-	CASSSRTSTDTQYF	TGTGCCAGCAGTTCCCGGACAAGCACAGATACGCAGTATTTT
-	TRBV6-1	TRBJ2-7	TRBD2	CASSTSGRAYEQYF	TGTGCCAGCAGCACTAGCGGGAGGGCCTACGAGCAGTACTTC
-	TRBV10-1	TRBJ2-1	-	CASSKDAPHEQFF	TGCGCCAGCAGCAAAGACGCCCCCCATGAGCAGTTCTTC
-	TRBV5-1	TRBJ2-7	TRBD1	CASSLGQGVAYEQYF	TGCGCCAGCAGCCTAGGACAGGGGGTCGCCTACGAGCAGTACTTC
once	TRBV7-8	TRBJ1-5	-	CASSLFSARSNQPQHF	TGTGCCAGCAGCTTATTTTCCGCCAGAAGCAATCAGCCCCAGCATTTT
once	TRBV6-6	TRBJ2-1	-	CASSYLPSYNEQFF	TGTGCCAGCAGTTATCTACCGTCCTACAATGAGCAGTTCTTC
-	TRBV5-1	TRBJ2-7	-	CASSLRDSSYEQYF	TGCGCCAGCAGCTTGCGTGATAGCTCCTACGAGCAGTACTTC
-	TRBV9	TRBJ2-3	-	CASSVGSSTDTQYF	TGTGCCAGCAGCGTAGGCTCTAGCACAGATACGCAGTATTTT
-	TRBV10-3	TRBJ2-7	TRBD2	CAISDPAGVFYEQYF	TGTGCCATCAGTGACCCAGCGGGAGTGTTTTACGAGCAGTACTTC
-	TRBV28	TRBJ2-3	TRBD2	CASSWGGTDTQYF	TGTGCCAGCAGTTGGGGGGGGACAGATACGCAGTATTTT
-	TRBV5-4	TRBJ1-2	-	CASSSIGRGIDGYTF	TGTGCCAGCAGCTCAATAGGACGTGGCATTGATGGCTACACCTTC
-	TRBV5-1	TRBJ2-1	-	CASSLGIADRSSYNEQFF	TGCGCCAGCAGCTTGGGAATCGCCGACAGGAGCTCCTACAATGAGCAGTTCTTC
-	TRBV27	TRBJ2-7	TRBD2	CASSLVSGSSEQYF	TGTGCCAGCAGTTTAGTAAGCGGGAGTTCCGAGCAGTACTTC
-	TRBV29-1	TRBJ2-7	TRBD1	CSVGVGQGTYEQYF	TGCAGCGTTGGGGTTGGACAGGGGACCTACGAGCAGTACTTC
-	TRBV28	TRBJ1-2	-	CASNPHRDYGYTF	TGTGCCAGCAACCCCCATCGGGACTATGGCTACACCTTC
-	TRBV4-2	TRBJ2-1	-	CASSFRRDNEQFF	TGTGCCAGCAGCTTCCGACGCGACAATGAGCAGTTCTTC
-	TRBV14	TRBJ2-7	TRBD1	CASSQDLARGYEQYF	TGTGCCAGCAGCCAAGATTTGGCCAGGGGGTACGAGCAGTACTTC
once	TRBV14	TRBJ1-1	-	CASSLRTGLRTEAFF	TGTGCCAGCAGCCTCCGAACGGGACTTCGGACTGAAGCTTTCTTT
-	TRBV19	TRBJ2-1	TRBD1	CASSIVGTGWNEQFF	TGTGCCAGTAGTATAGTCGGGACAGGGTGGAATGAGCAGTTCTTC
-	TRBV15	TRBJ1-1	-	CATSRDRGTANTEAFF	TGTGCCACCAGCAGAGATAGGGGGACGGCGAACACTGAAGCTTTCTTT
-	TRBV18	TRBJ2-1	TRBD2	CASSPGISGSRQFF	TGTGCCAGCTCACCCGGGATTAGCGGGAGTCGGCAGTTCTTC
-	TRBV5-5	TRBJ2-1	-	CASSKDNEQFF	TGTGCCAGCAGCAAAGACAATGAGCAGTTCTTC
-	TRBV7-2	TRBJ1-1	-	CASSLESSTEAFF	TGTGCCAGCAGCTTAGAGTCCTCCACTGAAGCTTTCTTT
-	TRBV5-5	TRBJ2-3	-	CASSLLGESTDTQYF	TGTGCCAGCAGCTTATTGGGCGAGAGCACAGATACGCAGTATTTT
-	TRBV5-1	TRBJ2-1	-	CASSLWADNEQFF	TGCGCCAGCAGCTTGTGGGCAGACAATGAGCAGTTCTTC
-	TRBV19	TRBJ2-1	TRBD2	CASSAQPLAGVRNNEQFF	TGTGCCAGTAGTGCGCAACCCTTAGCGGGAGTTAGGAACAATGAGCAGTTCTTC
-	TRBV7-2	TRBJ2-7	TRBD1	CASSRGQGREQYF	TGTGCCAGCAGTCGCGGACAGGGCCGGGAGCAGTACTTC
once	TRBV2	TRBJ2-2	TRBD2	CASSENRAGGLTGELFF	TGTGCCAGCAGTGAGAATCGAGCGGGAGGGCTCACCGGGGAGCTGTTTTTT
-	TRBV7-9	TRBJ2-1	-	CASSSPGDKGSYNEQFF	TGTGCCAGCAGCAGCCCTGGGGATAAAGGCTCCTACAATGAGCAGTTCTTC
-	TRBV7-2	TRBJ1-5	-	CASSLAINQPQHF	TGTGCCAGCAGTTTAGCGATCAATCAGCCCCAGCATTTT
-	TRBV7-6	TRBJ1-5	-	CASSLGPFDQPQHF	TGTGCCAGCAGCTTGGGTCCGTTTGACCAGCCCCAGCATTTT
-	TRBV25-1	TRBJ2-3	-	CASSDVGARTDTQYF	TGTGCCAGCAGTGATGTGGGCGCTCGCACAGATACGCAGTATTTT
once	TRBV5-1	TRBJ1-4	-	CASSRDSSSEKLFF	TGCGCCAGCAGCCGAGACTCATCTTCTGAAAAACTGTTTTTT
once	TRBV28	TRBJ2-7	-	CASSFPTSYEQYF	TGTGCCAGCAGTTTCCCCACCTCCTACGAGCAGTACTTC
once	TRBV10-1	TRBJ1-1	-	CASSESLRQPEAFF	TGCGCCAGCAGTGAGTCGCTGCGACAACCTGAAGCTTTCTTT
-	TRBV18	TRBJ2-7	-	CASSPPTGSYEQYF	TGTGCCAGCTCACCACCCACAGGGTCCTACGAGCAGTACTTC
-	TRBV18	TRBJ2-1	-	CASSIRDVSPDEQFF	TGTGCCAGCTCCATTAGGGACGTTTCGCCCGATGAGCAGTTCTTC
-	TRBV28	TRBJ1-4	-	CASSFVEKLFF	TGTGCCAGCAGTTTCGTAGAAAAACTGTTTTTT
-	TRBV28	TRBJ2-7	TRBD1	CASYAPGTVYEQYF	TGTGCCAGTTATGCACCCGGGACAGTTTACGAGCAGTACTTC
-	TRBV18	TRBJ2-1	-	CASSPRIHSYNEQFF	TGTGCCAGCTCCCCGCGGATTCACTCCTACAATGAGCAGTTCTTC
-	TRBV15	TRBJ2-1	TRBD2	CATSREAGGPSYNEQFF	TGTGCCACCAGCAGAGAGGCGGGAGGGCCCTCCTACAATGAGCAGTTCTTC
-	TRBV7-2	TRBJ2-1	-	CASNIGSPHQFF	TGTGCCAGCAACATCGGGTCCCCACATCAGTTCTTC
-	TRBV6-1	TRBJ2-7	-	CASTLEQGPYEQYF	TGTGCCAGCACCCTAGAACAGGGACCATACGAGCAGTACTTC
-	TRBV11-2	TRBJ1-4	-	CASSLGRLLNEKLFF	TGTGCCAGCAGCTTAGGTAGGCTGCTAAATGAAAAACTGTTTTTT
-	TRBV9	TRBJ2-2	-	CASSVVWGNTGELFF	TGTGCCAGCAGCGTAGTATGGGGGAACACCGGGGAGCTGTTTTTT
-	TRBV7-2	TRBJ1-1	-	CASSYSMGSSEAFF	TGTGCCAGCAGTTATTCAATGGGTTCCTCGGAAGCTTTCTTT
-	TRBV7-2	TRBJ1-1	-	CASSADSQVAEAFF	TGTGCCAGCAGCGCGGACAGCCAAGTGGCTGAAGCTTTCTTT
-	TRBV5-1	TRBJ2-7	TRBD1	CASSLELDREQYF	TGCGCCAGCAGCTTGGAACTGGACAGGGAACAGTACTTC
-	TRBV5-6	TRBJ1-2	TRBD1	CASRQGAGGYTF	TGTGCCAGTAGACAGGGGGCTGGCGGCTACACCTTC